This is a list of T cell receptor beta chains from one sample in a study of T cell repertoires in cytomegalovirus infection. In TCRdb, the reads were re-called with MiXCR into one record per CDR3 protein. The sample contains hundreds of thousands of distinct CDR3 sequences, roughly 36% of which appear only once. These TCRs are of unknown antigen specificity. Sample: cultured PBMCs, taken from culture after CMV antigen stimulation. The receptors were sampled from a human donor in good health (CMV status not recorded). Some clones in this sample may be carry-over from other donors' samples. The CDR3 runs from the conserved cysteine through the conserved F or W. The D gene is left open where the match is weak. Not all rows give a size; the values are once, few, many and, for expanded clones, a class.

TRBJ2-1,TRBV24-1,-,-,TGTGCCACCAGTGCGGGCGGGGTGGAGGATGAGCAGTTCTTC,CATSAGGVEDEQFF
TRBJ2-1,TRBV7-6,-,-,TGTGCCAGCAGCTTAGAGGTCTTCTATGAGCAGTTCTTC,CASSLEVFYEQFF
TRBJ1-4,TRBV7-9,-,-,TGTGCCAGCAGCTCTCGACAGACTAATGAAAAACTGTTTTTT,CASSSRQTNEKLFF
TRBJ2-3,TRBV7-2,-,many,TGTGCCAGCAGCTTAGTCGCGGGGTCTACCACAGATACGCAGTATTTT,CASSLVAGSTTDTQYF
TRBJ2-1,TRBV4-1,-,-,TGCGCCAGCAGCCAAGTCAGGGGCGGTGGTGGTGAGCAGTTCTTC,CASSQVRGGGGEQFF
TRBJ2-3,TRBV6-1,-,-,TGTGCCAGCAGTGGTACTAGATCTCCAGATACGCAGTATTTT,CASSGTRSPDTQYF
TRBJ2-5,TRBV27,-,-,TGTGCCAGCAGTTTGGTCCCCCGAGAGACCCAGTACTTC,CASSLVPRETQYF
TRBJ2-3,TRBV4-3,-,few,TGCGCCAGCAGCCACACGGACAGCAGCACAGATACGCAGTATTTT,CASSHTDSSTDTQYF
TRBJ2-1,TRBV7-4,-,-,TGTGCCAGCAGCCGAAACAGGGCTCCTGAGCAGTTCTTC,CASSRNRAPEQFF
TRBJ1-4,TRBV7-6,-,once,TGTGCCAGCAGCCAGAGACGCAATGAAAAACTGTTTTTT,CASSQRRNEKLFF
TRBJ1-5,TRBV7-8,TRBD1,-,TGTGCCAGCAGCTTAGGAGCGCAGGGGGATCAGCCCCAGCATTTT,CASSLGAQGDQPQHF
TRBJ2-3,TRBV20-1,-,-,TGCAGTGCTGATCAGCCAGTGAGCGGTGGGGATACGCAGTATTTT,CSADQPVSGGDTQYF
TRBJ2-7,TRBV6-8,-,-,TGTGCCAGCAGTTATTTCGCACAGTACGAGCAGTACTTC,CASSYFAQYEQYF
TRBJ1-2,TRBV7-2,-,many,TGTGCCAGCAGCTTTTACTCAACGGGGACTAACTATGGCTACACCTTC,CASSFYSTGTNYGYTF
TRBJ1-2,TRBV19,-,few,TGTGCCAGTAGTATAACCGGGGACTATGGCTACACCTTC,CASSITGDYGYTF
TRBJ1-1,TRBV6-1,-,few,TGTGCCAGCAGTCGGAACATCATGAACACTGAAGCTTTCTTT,CASSRNIMNTEAFF
TRBJ1-1,TRBV10-2,-,-,TGCGCCAGCAGGATCGGGGACGGTACCCAAGCGGCTTTCTTT,CASRIGDGTQAAFF
TRBJ2-2,TRBV28,-,-,TGTGCCAGCGGGCCCGGGGGAGCAGCGAACACCGGGGAGCTGTTTTTT,CASGPGGAANTGELFF
TRBJ2-1,TRBV11-3,TRBD2,-,TGTGCCAGCAGCTTAGGGACTAGCGGCCAGATAGGGGATGAGCAGTTCTTC,CASSLGTSGQIGDEQFF
TRBJ1-1,TRBV5-1,-,-,TGCGCCAGCAGTCTGGAGGACCGAAGCACTGAAGCTTTCTTT,CASSLEDRSTEAFF
TRBJ2-1,TRBV19,TRBD1,-,TGTGCCAGTAGTAGCTGGGACAGCTACAATGAGCAGTTCTTC,CASSSWDSYNEQFF
TRBJ2-1,TRBV7-2,TRBD2,many,TGTGCCAGCAGCATTACTAGCGGGAACAACAATGAGCAGTTCTTC,CASSITSGNNNEQFF
TRBJ2-5,TRBV7-9,TRBD2,-,TGTGCCAGCAGCCCGACTAGCGGGAGAGGCTGGGAGACCCAGTACTTC,CASSPTSGRGWETQYF
TRBJ1-4,TRBV29-1,TRBD1,-,TGCAGCGTCGACAGGGGGGATGAAAAACTGTTTTTT,CSVDRGDEKLFF
TRBJ2-3,TRBV7-2,-,many,TGTGCCAGCAGCCGGGGACATGGAGGGATGACAGATACGCAGTATTTT,CASSRGHGGMTDTQYF
TRBJ1-5,TRBV7-2,-,-,TGTGCCAGCAGCTCTGGGACACCCGGGGCGGATCAGCCCCAGCATTTT,CASSSGTPGADQPQHF
TRBJ2-7,TRBV2,-,-,TGTGCCGCCAGTCGTTTCGTTCCGGGCCCCTCCTACGAGCAGTACTTC,CAASRFVPGPSYEQYF
TRBJ2-3,TRBV11-2,-,-,TGTGCCAGCAGCTTAAAGCGCTTAACAGATACGCAGTATTTT,CASSLKRLTDTQYF
TRBJ2-1,TRBV7-9,TRBD1,-,TGTGCCAGCAGCTTAGGAGAACGGACAGGTAGAACCAATGAGCAGTTCTTC,CASSLGERTGRTNEQFF
TRBJ2-2,TRBV19,TRBD1,few,TGTGCCAGTACTAACAGGGGTAGTCTGAACACCGGGGAGCTGTTTTTT,CASTNRGSLNTGELFF
TRBJ1-1,TRBV15,-,-,TGTGCCACCAGCAGAGATATTCGCGACAGGGCTTTCTTT,CATSRDIRDRAFF
TRBJ2-3,TRBV7-2,-,many,TGTGCCAGCAGCTTAGCAGGGACACCCGGGGATACGCAGTATTTT,CASSLAGTPGDTQYF
TRBJ1-1,TRBV12-3/TRBV12-4,-,many,TGTGCCAGCAGTTTAGAACGAGGGTTAACTGAAGCTTTCTTT,CASSLERGLTEAFF
TRBJ2-7,TRBV14,-,-,TGTGCCAGCAGCCAAGTCTCCCGGGACTCCTACGAGCAGTACTTC,CASSQVSRDSYEQYF
TRBJ2-5,TRBV10-3,-,few,TGTGCCATCAGTGCGGTAACAGGGAAAGAGACCCAGTACTTC,CAISAVTGKETQYF
TRBJ2-7,TRBV19,TRBD1,-,TGTGCCAGTAGTCCCACTCGACAGGGGATGCGCGAGCAGTACTTC,CASSPTRQGMREQYF
TRBJ2-3,TRBV12-5,-,-,TGTGCTAGTGGTTTGAGGCGAACCACAGATACGCAGTATTTT,CASGLRRTTDTQYF
TRBJ1-6,TRBV7-6,-,few,TGTGCCAGCAGCTTAGTGGGGGGGAGCTCTAATTCACCCCTCCACTTT,CASSLVGGSSNSPLHF
TRBJ2-7,TRBV19,-,few,TGTGCCAGTAGTATAGTAAAAGGGGCCTCCTACGAGCAGTACTTC,CASSIVKGASYEQYF
TRBJ1-5,TRBV12-3/TRBV12-4,TRBD1,-,TGTGCCAGCAACTCGGACAGGGACCGCAATCAGCCCCAGCATTTT,CASNSDRDRNQPQHF
TRBJ2-3,TRBV20-1,-,-,TGCAGTGCTAGTCTGGCCTGGAGCACAGATACGCAGTATTTT,CSASLAWSTDTQYF
TRBJ2-1,TRBV18,TRBD2,few,TGTGCCAGCTCGTCGGGGGGGCCTAGTGAGCAGTTCTTC,CASSSGGPSEQFF
TRBJ2-1,TRBV28,-,-,TGTGCCAGCTCGTCCCCAAGCGGCTCCTACAATGAGCAGTTCTTC,CASSSPSGSYNEQFF
TRBJ2-3,TRBV7-2,TRBD2,many,TGTGCCAGCAGCTTAACTAGCGGGGGGGCCGGCACAGATACGCAGTATTTT,CASSLTSGGAGTDTQYF
TRBJ2-1,TRBV7-4,-,-,TGTGCCAGCAGCACCGACGCTGGCCTCGGGCAGTTCTTC,CASSTDAGLGQFF
TRBJ1-3,TRBV4-1,-,-,TGCGCCAGCAGCCAAGATCCCCCCGCCAGTTTCTCTGGAAACACCATATATTTT,CASSQDPPASFSGNTIYF
TRBJ2-7,TRBV19,-,-,TGTGCCAGTAGTACCCGGGACTCTTCCTACGAGCAGTACTTC,CASSTRDSSYEQYF
TRBJ2-5,TRBV10-3,TRBD2,-,TGTGCCATCAGTGAGTCGCGTAGCGGGGGGGCCGGAGAGACCCAGTACTTC,CAISESRSGGAGETQYF
TRBJ2-3,TRBV6-5,TRBD1,-,TGTGCCACGAGGGGAATGCAGGGGGCAGATACGCAGTATTTT,CATRGMQGADTQYF
TRBJ2-1,TRBV12-3/TRBV12-4,TRBD2,-,TGTGCCAGCAGGCGATCGGGAGGGAATGAGCAGTTCTTC,CASRRSGGNEQFF
TRBJ1-4,TRBV2,-,-,TGTGCCAGCAGGGTAACTAATGAAAAACTGTTTTTT,CASRVTNEKLFF
TRBJ2-6,TRBV6-2/TRBV6-3,-,-,TGTGCCAGCAGTTATGGATCTGGGGCCAACGTCCTGACTTTC,CASSYGSGANVLTF
TRBJ1-1,TRBV19,-,-,TGTGCCAGCAGGCTCCCCCTGAACACTGAAGCTTTCTTT,CASRLPLNTEAFF
TRBJ2-2,TRBV12-3/TRBV12-4,TRBD1,many,TGTGCCAGCTGGAGGGATCACGGGACAGGGGACACCGGGGAGCTGTTTTTT,CASWRDHGTGDTGELFF
TRBJ1-5,TRBV3-1,-,-,TGTGCCAGCAGCCAAGAGTACAGCTCAGTTAATCAGCCCCAGCATTTT,CASSQEYSSVNQPQHF
TRBJ2-7,TRBV6-2/TRBV6-3,TRBD2,-,TGTGCCGGACGGACTAGCGGGGTCTACGAGCAGTACTTC,CAGRTSGVYEQYF
TRBJ2-7,TRBV7-2,TRBD2,many,TGTGCCAGCAGCTCCCAGGTCGGCGGGAGGGCCTTCAGCGAGCAGTACTTC,CASSSQVGGRAFSEQYF